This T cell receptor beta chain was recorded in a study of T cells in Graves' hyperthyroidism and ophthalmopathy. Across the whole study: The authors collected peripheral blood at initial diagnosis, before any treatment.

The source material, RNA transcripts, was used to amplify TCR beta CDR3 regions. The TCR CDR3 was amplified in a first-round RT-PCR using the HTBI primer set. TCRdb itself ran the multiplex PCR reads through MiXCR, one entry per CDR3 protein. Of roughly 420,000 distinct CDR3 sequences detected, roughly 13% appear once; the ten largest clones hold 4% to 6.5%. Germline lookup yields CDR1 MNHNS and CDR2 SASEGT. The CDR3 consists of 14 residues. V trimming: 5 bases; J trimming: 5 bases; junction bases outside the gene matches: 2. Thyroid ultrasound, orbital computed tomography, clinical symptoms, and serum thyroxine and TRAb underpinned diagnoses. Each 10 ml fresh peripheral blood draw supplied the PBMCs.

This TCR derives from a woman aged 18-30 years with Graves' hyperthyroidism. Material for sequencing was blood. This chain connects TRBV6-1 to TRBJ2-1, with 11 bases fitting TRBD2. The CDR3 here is CASSPSGRHNEQFF. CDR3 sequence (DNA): TGTGCCAGCAGTCCTAGCGGGAGGCACAATGAGCAGTTCTTC.